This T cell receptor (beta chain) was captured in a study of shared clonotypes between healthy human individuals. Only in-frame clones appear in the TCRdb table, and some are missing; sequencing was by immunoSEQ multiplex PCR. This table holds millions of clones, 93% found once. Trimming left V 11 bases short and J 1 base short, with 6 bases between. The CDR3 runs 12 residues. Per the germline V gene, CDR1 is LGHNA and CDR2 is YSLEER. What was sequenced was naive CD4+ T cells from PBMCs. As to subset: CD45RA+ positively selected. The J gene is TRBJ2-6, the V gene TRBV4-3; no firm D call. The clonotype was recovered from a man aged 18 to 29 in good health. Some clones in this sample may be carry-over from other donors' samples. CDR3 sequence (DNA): TGCGCCTACCCATCTGGGGCCAACGTCCTGACTTTC. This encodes CAYPSGANVLTF.